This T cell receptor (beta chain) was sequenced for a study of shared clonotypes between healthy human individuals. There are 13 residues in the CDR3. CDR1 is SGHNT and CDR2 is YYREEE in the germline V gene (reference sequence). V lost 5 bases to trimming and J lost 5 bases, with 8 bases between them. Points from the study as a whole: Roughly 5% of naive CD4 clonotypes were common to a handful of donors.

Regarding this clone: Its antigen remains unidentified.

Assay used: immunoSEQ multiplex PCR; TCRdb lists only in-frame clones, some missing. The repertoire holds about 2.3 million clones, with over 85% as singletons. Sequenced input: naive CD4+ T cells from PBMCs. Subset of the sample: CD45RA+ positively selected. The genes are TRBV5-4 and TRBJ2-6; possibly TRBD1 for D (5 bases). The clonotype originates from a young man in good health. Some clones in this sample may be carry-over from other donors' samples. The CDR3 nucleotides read TGTGCCAGCAGAAGACAGAGGGCCAACGTCCTGACTTTC. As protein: CASRRQRANVLTF.